This note documents a single T cell receptor beta chain sequence. In its sample, this clonotype was seen many times. The target of this receptor is not known. No much larger clonotype is one base removed from it; base qualities were not supplied. This sample is drawn from a study of regulatory T cells in long-lasting Graves disease (dated by TCRdb to about 2021). Notes on the research overall: Newly diagnosed Graves' disease patients had taken antithyroid drugs for less than 3 months. Patients with persistent Graves' disease were compared with patients with newly diagnosed Graves' disease using TCR sequencing and RNA sequencing of peripheral blood. The study took place in China and was registered as a clinical trial. A total of roughly 35 samples underwent TCR sequencing, from about 13 patients with persistent Graves' disease and roughly 20 patients with newly diagnosed Graves' disease.

The method behind the library was multiplex PCR. Sequencing took place on an Illumina HiSeq 4000. TCR beta libraries were built with iRepertoire HTBI primers and Arm-PCR amplification of CDR3 regions. Before sequencing, the PCR products underwent gel purification. The study's processing was this. Gene usage analysis of CDR3 amino acid clonotypes used the 60 to 80 TRBV and about 15 TRBJ segments found across samples. Filtered high-quality paired reads were merged into contigs using COPE and FqMerger. Contigs were aligned with BLAST to IMGT TRBV, TRBD and TRBJ reference genes, and CDR3 was defined per IMGT. Any clonotype with a frequency above 0.1% was counted as a highly expanded clone. Repertoire diversity was measured by Shannon entropy, and V-J evenness by the Gini coefficient. Public clonotypes were defined as clonotypes shared by more than one individual. The raw public data were reprocessed by TCRdb itself: fastp quality trimming at Q25, MiXCR clonotype calling, in-frame beta chains only. Every CDR3 protein is listed once, alongside the most common genes and DNA of its rows. V and J calls and clone size were set by TCRdb, not the authors. Across this sample there are hundreds of thousands of distinct CDR3 sequences, with roughly 15% seen only once. In total, the top ten clones hold 18% of the sample.

General findings and caveats noted by the study authors: A larger number of public clonotypes was shared among persistent patients (more than 2,500) than among newly diagnosed patients (approximately 1,000). Because the primary lesion, thyroid tissue, could not be accessed, the study looked at peripheral blood alone. Persistent disease showed preferential use of TRBV28, TRBJ1-2 and TRBJ2-5, whereas newly diagnosed disease favored TRBV20-1 and TRBJ2-1. Sequencing and analysis were limited to the TCR beta chain. The authors noted that the small sample size was a limitation that may lower accuracy. Lower TCR Shannon entropy and fewer highly expanded clones were observed in persistent Graves' disease patients than in newly diagnosed patients, which suggested clonal expansion.

The time point label corresponds to: newly diagnosed GD, antithyroid drugs for less than 3 months. For both TCR sequencing and RNA sequencing, RNA was extracted from PBMCs in TRIzol. The diagnosis of Graves' disease followed American Thyroid Association guidelines. Recruitment of patients was carried out at an endocrinology department in Xi'an, China. From each patient, about 9.7 milliliters of peripheral blood was collected into an EDTA anticoagulant tube. PBMCs were isolated by Ficoll Paque Plus density gradient separation without further T cell sorting. An Agilent 2100 Bioanalyzer and agarose gel were used to assess RNA quality, and a NanoDrop 2000 was used to measure RNA concentration. Taken from the germline V gene, the CDR1 and CDR2 loops are SNHLY and FYNNEI. The CDR3, cysteine through phenylalanine, is 15 amino acids long. Of all the DNA, just the CDR3 is kept, 45 bases in frame from base 1. V drops 4 bases and J drops 0 bases, leaving 13 bases in between.

This sample was also put to use in a study of T cells in Graves' hyperthyroidism and ophthalmopathy. The second source states: Stable Graves' hyperthyroidism was defined as no progression to ophthalmopathy during 18 months of follow-up. Hyperthyroidism patients were newly diagnosed, with disease duration under 2 months, and aged 18 to 65 years. Exclusion was applied to patients with uncontrolled infections, other autoimmune diseases, pregnancy or lactation. Diagnoses were based on clinical symptoms, serum thyroxine and TRAb, thyroid ultrasound and orbital computed tomography. The TCR CDR3 was subjected to a first round of RT-PCR using the HTBI primer set and the Qiagen OneStep RT-PCR kit. Most expanded thyroid clonotypes (frequency above 0.001) were also found in blood, which suggests that blood repertoires may mirror thyroid immune responses. A 13 V-J signature model separated ophthalmopathy from stable hyperthyroidism, with roughly 88% sensitivity and about 81% specificity in cross-validation and 80%/75% in testing. In validation, the model predicted progression to ophthalmopathy with 55% to 71% sensitivity and 72% to 75% specificity, a median of around six months before onset. To identify distinguishing TCR V-J signatures, a discovery cohort of some 99 patients was used, comprising 43 with Graves' ophthalmopathy and approximately 57 with stable Graves' hyperthyroidism. Prospective prediction of ophthalmopathy was tested in an independent validation cohort of 18 to 20 hyperthyroidism patients and around 16 patients who later progressed to ophthalmopathy. For training and testing, the approximately 92 patients in the discovery cohort were randomly divided in a 7:3 ratio. Thyroid tissue and blood T-cell repertoires from six Graves' hyperthyroidism patients were also compared in the study. After sampling, hyperthyroidism patients received methimazole starting at 30 mg daily, and ophthalmopathy patients received high-dose intravenous methylprednisolone. The libraries were constructed in a second round of multiplex PCR and then size-selected and purified. Libraries were sequenced paired-end with 100 bp reads on an Illumina HiSeq2000. Raw data were processed with SOAPnuke, discarding reads with adapters, uncalled bases, mean Phred below 15, or no exact constant-primer or identifier match. COPE v1.2.5 was used to merge high-quality paired reads, and clonotypes were defined as unique nucleotide sequences. MiTCR v1.1 was used to align the clonotypes against IMGT TRBV, TRBD and TRBJ reference segments. Analysis was restricted to V-J combinations with a frequency above 0.0001, which covered 99% to 99.2% of repertoires. The TCS score was defined as the ratio of F50 (clonal expansion) to E x V (chaos), calculated using BLOSUM62-based TCRdist between CDR3 peptides within each V-J. Welch's t-statistics and random forest reduced approximately 520 V-J features to fewer than 15, which were used in a naive Bayes classifier (R e1071). Sample size was not statistically predetermined, and blinding of investigators to group allocation was not performed. The paper reports TCR Vbeta CDR3 sequencing of some 140 peripheral blood samples: around 45 ophthalmopathy, some 80 hyperthyroidism and roughly 17 progressor patients.

Sequenced material: peripheral blood mononuclear cells (PBMCs), taken at new diagnosis, from a patient treated with antithyroid drugs. Here the chain combines TRBV2 and TRBJ2-7; no confident D gene assignment can be made. The TCR originated in a woman aged 25 to 39 with Graves disease. Donor details come from another sample of the same person, matched by shared clones. The sequence in DNA is TGTGCCAGCAGTGTTTACCGGGCAAGCTCCTACGAGCAGTACTTC. This encodes CASSVYRASSYEQYF.